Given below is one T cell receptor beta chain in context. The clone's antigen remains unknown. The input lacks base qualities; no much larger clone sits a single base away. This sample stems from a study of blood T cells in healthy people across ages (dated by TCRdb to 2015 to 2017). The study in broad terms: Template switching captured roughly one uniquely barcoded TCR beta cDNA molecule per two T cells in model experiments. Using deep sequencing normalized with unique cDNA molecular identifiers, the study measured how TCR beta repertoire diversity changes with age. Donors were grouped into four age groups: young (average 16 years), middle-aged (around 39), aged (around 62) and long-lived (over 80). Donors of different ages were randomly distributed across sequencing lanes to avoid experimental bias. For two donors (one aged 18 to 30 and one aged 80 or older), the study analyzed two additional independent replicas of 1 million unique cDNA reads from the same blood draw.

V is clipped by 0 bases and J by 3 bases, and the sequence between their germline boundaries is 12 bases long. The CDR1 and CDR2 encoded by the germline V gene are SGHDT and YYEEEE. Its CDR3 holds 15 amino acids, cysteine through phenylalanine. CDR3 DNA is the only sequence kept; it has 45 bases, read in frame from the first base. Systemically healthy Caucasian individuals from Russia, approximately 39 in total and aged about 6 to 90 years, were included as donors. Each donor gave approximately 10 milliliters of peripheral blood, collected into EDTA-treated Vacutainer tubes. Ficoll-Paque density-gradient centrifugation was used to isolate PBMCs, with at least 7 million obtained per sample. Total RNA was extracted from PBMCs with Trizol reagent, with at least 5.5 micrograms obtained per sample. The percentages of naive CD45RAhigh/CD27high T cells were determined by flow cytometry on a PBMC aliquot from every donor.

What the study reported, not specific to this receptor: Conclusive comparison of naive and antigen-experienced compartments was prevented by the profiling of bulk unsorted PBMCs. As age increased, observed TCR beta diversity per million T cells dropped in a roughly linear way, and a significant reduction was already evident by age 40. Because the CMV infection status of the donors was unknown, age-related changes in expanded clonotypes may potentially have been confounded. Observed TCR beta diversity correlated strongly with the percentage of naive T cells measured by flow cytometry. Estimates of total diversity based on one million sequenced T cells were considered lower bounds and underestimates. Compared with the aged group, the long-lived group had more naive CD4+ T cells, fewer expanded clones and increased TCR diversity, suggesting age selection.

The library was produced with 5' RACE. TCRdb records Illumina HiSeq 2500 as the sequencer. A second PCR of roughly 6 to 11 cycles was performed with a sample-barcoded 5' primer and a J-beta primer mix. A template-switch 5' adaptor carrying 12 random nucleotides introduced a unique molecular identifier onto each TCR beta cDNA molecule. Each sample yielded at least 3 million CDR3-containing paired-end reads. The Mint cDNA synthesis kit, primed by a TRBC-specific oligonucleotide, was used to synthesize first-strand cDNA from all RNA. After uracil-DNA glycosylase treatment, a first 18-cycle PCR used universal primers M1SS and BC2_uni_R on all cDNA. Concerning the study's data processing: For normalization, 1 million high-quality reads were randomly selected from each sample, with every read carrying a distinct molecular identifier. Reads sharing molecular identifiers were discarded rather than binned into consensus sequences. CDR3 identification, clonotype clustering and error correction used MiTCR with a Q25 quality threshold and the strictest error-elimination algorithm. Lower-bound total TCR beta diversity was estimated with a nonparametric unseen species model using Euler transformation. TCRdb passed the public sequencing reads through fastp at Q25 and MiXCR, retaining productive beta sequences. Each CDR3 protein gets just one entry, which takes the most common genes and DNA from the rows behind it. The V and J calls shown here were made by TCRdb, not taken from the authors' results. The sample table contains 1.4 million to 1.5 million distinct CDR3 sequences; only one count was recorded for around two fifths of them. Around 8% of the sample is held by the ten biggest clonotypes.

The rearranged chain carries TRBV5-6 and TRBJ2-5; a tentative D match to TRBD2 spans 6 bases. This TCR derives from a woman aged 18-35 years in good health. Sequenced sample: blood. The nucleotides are TGTGCCAGCAGCTTGGGGCGGGAAAGGGAAGAGACCCAGTACTTC. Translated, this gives CASSLGREREETQYF.